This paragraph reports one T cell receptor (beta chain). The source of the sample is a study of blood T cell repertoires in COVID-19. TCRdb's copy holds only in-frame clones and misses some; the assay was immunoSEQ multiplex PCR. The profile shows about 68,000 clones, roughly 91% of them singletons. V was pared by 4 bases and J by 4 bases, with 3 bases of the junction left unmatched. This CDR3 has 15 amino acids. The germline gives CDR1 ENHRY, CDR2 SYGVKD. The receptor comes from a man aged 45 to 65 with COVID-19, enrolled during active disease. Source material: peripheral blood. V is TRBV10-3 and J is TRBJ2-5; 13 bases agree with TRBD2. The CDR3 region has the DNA TGTGCCATCAGTGCACTAGCGGGAGGGGGAGAGACCCAGTACTTC. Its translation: CAISALAGGGETQYF.